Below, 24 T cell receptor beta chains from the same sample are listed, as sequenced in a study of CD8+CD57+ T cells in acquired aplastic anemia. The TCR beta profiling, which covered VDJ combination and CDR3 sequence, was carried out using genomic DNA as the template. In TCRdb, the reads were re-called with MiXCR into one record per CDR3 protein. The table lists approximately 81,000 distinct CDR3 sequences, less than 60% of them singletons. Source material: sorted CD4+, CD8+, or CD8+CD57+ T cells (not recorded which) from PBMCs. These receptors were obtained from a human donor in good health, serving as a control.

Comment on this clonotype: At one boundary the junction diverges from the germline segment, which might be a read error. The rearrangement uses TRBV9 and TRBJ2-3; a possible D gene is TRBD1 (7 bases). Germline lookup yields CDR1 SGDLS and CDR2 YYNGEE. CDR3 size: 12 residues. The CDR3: CAGSQGGDTQYF. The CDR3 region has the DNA TGTGCCGGCAGCCAGGGGGGTGATACGCAGTATTTT.

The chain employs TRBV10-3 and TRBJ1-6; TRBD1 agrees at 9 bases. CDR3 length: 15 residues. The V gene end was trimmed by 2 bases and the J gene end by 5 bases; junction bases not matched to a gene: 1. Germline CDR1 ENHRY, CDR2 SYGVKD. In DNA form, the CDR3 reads TGTGCCATCAGTGAGAGACAGGGGGATAATTCACCCCTCCACTTT. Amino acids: CAISERQGDNSPLHF.

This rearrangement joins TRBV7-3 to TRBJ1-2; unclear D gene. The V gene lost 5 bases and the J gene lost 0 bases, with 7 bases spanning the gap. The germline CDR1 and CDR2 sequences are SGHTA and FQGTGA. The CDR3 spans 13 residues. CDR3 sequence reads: CASSPAPNYGYTF. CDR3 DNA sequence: TGTGCCAGCAGCCCCGCTCCTAACTATGGCTACACCTTC. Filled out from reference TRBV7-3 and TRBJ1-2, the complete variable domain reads GAGVSQTPSNKVTEKGKYVELRCDPISGHTALYWYRQSLGQGPEFLIYFQGTGAADDSGLPNDRFFAVRPEGSVSTLKIQRTERGDSAVYLCASSPAPNYGYTFGSGTRLTVV.

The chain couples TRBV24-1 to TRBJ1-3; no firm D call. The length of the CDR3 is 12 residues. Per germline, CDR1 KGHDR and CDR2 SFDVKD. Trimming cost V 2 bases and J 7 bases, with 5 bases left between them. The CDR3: CATSDWTNTIYF. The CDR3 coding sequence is TGTGCCACCAGTGATTGGACGAACACCATATATTTT.

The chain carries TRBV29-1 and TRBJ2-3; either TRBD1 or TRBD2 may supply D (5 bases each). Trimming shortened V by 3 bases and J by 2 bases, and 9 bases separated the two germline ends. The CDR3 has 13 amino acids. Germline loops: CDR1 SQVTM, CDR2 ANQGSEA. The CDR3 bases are TGCAGCGTTGAGGGACGCAACACAGATACGCAGTATTTT. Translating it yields CSVEGRNTDTQYF.

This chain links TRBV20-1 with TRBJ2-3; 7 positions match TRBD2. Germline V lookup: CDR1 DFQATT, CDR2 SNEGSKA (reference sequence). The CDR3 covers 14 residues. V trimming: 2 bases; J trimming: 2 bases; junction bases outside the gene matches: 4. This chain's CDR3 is CSARHGGDTDTQYF. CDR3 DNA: TGCAGTGCTAGACATGGGGGGGACACAGATACGCAGTATTTT.

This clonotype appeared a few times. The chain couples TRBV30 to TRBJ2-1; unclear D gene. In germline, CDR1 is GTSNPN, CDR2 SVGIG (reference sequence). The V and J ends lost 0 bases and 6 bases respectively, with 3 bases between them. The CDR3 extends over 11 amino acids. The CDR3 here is CAWSVTNEQFF. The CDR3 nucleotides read TGTGCCTGGAGTGTAACCAATGAGCAGTTCTTC.

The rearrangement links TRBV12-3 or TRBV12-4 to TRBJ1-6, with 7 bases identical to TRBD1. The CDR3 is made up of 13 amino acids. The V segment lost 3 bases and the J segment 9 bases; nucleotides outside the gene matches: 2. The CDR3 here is CASSFRGISPLHF. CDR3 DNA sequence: TGTGCCAGCAGTTTCAGGGGGATTTCACCCCTCCACTTT.

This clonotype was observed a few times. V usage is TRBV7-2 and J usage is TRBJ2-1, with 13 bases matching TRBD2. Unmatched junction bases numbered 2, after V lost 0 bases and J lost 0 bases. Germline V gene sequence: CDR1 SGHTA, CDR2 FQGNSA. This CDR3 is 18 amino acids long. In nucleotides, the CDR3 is TGTGCCAGCAGCTTAGCTGGGACTAGCGGGAACTCCTACAATGAGCAGTTCTTC. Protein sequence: CASSLAGTSGNSYNEQFF.

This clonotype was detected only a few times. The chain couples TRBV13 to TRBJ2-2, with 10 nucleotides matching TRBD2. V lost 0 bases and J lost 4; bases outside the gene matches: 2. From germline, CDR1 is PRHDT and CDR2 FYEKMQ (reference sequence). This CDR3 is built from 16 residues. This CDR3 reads CASSLGLAGTTGELFF. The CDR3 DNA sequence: TGTGCCAGCAGCTTAGGACTAGCGGGAACCACCGGGGAGCTGTTTTTT.

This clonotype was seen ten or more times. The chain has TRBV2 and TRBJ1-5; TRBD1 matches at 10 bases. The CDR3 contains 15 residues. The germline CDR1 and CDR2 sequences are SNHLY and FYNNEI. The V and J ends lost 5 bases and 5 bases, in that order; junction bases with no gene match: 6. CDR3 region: CASSTGTGVYQPQHF. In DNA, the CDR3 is TGTGCCAGCAGTACCGGGACAGGGGTTTATCAGCCCCAGCATTTT. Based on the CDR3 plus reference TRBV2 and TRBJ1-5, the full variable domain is EPEVTQTPSHQVTQMGQEVILRCVPISNHLYFYWYRQILGQKVEFLVSFYNNEISEKSEIFDDQFSVERPDGSNFTLKIRSTKLEDSAMYFCASSTGTGVYQPQHFGDGTRLSIL.

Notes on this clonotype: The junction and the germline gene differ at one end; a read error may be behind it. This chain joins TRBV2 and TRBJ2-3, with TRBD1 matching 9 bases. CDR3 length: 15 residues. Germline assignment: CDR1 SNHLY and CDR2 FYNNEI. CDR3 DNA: TGTGCCAGCCGTGAAGCCCGGACAGGGGCCGATACGCAGTACTTT. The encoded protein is CASREARTGADTQYF.

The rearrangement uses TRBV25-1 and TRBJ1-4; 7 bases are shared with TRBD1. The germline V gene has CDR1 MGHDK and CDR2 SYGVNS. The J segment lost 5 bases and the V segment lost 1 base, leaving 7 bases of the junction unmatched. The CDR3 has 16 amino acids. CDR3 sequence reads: CASSEFRGTDNEKLFF. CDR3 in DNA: TGTGCCAGCAGTGAATTCAGGGGGACGGACAATGAAAAACTGTTTTTT.

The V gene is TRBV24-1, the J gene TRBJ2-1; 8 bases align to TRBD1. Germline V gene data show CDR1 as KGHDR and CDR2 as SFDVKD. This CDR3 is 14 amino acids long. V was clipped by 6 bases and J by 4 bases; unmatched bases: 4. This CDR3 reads CATSLTGDYNEQFF. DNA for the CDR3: TGTGCCACCAGTTTGACAGGGGATTACAATGAGCAGTTCTTC.

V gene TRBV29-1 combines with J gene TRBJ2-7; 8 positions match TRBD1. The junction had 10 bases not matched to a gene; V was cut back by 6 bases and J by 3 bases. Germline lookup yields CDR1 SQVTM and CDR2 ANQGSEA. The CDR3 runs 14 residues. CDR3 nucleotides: TGCAGCGTCCTCGTTAGGACAGGGAACTACGAGCAGTACTTC. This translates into CSVLVRTGNYEQYF.

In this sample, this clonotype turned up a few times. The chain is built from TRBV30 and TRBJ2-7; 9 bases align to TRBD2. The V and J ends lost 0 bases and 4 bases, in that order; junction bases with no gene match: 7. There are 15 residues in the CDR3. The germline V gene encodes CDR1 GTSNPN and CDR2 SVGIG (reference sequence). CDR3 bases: TGTGCCTGGAGTGTAGGGTTAGCGGGAGAGTACGAGCAGTACTTC. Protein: CAWSVGLAGEYEQYF. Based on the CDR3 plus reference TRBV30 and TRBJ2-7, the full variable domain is SQTIHQWPATLVQPVGSPLSLECTVEGTSNPNLYWYRQAAGRGLQLLFYSVGIGQISSEVPQNLSASRPQDRQFILSSKKLLLSDSGFYLCAWSVGLAGEYEQYFGPGTRLTVT.

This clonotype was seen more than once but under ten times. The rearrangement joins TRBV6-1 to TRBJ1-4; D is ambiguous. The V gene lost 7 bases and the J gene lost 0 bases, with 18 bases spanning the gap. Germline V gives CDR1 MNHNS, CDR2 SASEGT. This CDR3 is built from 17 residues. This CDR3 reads CASTYPPPGATNEKLFF. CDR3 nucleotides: TGTGCCAGCACCTACCCACCCCCAGGCGCAACTAATGAAAAACTGTTTTTT.

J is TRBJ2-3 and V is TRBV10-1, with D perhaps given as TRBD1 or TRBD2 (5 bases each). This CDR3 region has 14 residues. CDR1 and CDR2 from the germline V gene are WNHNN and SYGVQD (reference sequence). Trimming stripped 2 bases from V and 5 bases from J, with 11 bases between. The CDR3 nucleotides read TGCGCCAGCAGTGAGGTGGGGGTGGGAGATACGCAGTATTTT. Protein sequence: CASSEVGVGDTQYF.

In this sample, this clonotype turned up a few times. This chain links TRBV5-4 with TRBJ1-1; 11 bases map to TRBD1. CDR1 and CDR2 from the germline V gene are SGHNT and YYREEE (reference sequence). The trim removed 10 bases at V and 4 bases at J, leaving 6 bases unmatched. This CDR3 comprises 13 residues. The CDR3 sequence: CACGQGAGTEAFF. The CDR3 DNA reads TGTGCCTGCGGACAGGGGGCGGGCACTGAAGCTTTCTTT.

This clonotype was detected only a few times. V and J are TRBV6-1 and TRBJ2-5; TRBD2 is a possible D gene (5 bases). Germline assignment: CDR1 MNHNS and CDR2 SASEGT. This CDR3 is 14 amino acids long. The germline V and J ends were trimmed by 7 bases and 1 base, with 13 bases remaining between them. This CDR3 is CASTTRTGQETQYF. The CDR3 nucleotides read TGTGCCAGCACCACTCGGACTGGCCAAGAGACCCAGTACTTC.

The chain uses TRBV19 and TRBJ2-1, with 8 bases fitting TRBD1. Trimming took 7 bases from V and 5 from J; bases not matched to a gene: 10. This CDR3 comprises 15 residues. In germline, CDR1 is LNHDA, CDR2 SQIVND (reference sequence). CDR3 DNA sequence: TGTGCCAGTAAACCCAGGGGGCCGGGACACAATGAGCAGTTCTTC. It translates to CASKPRGPGHNEQFF.

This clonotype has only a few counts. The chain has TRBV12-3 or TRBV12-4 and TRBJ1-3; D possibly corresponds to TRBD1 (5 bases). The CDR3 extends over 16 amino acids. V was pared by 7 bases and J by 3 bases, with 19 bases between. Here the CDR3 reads CASILPRVGGGNTIYF. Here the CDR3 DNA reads TGTGCCAGCATCCTTCCCAGGGTTGGAGGTGGAAACACCATATATTTT.

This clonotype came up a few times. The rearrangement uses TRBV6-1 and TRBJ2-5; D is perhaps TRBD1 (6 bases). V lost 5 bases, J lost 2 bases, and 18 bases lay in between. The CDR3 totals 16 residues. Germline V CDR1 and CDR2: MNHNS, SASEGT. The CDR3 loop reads CASSPGGPAEQETQYF. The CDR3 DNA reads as TGTGCCAGCAGTCCTGGGGGCCCAGCGGAGCAAGAGACCCAGTACTTC.

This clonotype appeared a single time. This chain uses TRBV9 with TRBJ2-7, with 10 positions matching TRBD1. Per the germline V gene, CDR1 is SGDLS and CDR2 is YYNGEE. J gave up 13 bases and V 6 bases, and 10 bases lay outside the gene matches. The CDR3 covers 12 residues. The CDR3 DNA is TGTGCCAGCACTGGACGGACAGGGGGGATTTACTTC. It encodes CASTGRTGGIYF.